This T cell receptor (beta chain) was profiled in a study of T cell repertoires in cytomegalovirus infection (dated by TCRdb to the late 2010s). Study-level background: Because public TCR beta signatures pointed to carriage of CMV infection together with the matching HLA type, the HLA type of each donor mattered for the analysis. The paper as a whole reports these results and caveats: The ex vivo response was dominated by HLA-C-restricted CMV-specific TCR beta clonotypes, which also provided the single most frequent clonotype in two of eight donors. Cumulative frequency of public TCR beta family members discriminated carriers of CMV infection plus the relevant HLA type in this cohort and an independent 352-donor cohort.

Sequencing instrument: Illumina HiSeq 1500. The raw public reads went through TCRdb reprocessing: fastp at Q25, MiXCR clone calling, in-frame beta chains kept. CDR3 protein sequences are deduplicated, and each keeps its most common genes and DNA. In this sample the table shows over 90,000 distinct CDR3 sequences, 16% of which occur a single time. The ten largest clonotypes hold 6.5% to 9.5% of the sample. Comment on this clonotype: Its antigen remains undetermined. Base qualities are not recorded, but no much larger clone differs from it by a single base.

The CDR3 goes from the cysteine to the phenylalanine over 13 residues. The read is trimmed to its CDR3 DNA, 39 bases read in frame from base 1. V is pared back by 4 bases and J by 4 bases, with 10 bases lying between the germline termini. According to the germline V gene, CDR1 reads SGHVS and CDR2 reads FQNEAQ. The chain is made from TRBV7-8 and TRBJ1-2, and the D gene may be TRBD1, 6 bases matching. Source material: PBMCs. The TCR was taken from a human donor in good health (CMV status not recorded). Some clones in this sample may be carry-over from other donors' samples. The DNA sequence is TGTGCCAGCAGCTACGGACAGAGCTATGGCTACACCTTC. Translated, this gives CASSYGQSYGYTF.